This paragraph covers one T cell receptor beta chain sequence. Antigen specificity is unknown. This CDR3 is built from 19 residues. The trim removed 3 bases at V and 1 base at J, leaving 13 bases unmatched. Germline V lookup: CDR1 ENHRY, CDR2 SYGVKD. The record originates from a study of cytomegalovirus exposure and HLA in healthy donors. Study-level information: In terms of ancestry, the Caucasian-associated cluster contained roughly 81% of the approximately 400 genotyped donors. The study, taken as a whole, reports: Investigators reported 150 to 200 TCR beta chains as tied to cytomegalovirus.

Primers included in the PCR were 60 Vbeta and 13 Jbeta primers. The table came from immunoSEQ multiplex PCR; TCRdb's copy has only in-frame clones and leaves some out. The data contain 200,000 or so clones, roughly 77% of them seen just once; the ten biggest clones take up approximately 0.39%. Each donor's status was that of a healthy bone marrow donor. The specimen sequenced was PBMCs. The TCR sequence derives from a male donor in good health and CMV-seropositive. V gene TRBV10-3 combines with J gene TRBJ2-3; 10 bases fit TRBD2. The chain's CDR3 is CAISERSSGRARGTDTQYF. The CDR3 nucleotides read TGTGCCATCAGTGAAAGATCAAGCGGGAGGGCCAGAGGCACAGATACGCAGTATTTT.